The T cell receptor beta chain under discussion was sequenced for a study of T-cell memory formation after mild COVID-19. Study-level information: Largely, TCR clusters stayed within a single donor. The study's findings and limits: Memory sampled before infection contained some responding clones, suggesting cross-reactive memory joined. From day 15 to 85, contracting clones were balanced between CD4 and CD8, whereas later expanders leaned toward CD4+. Contracting CD4+ clones lay largely in CM and EM, with CD8+ ones residing in EMRA.

CDR1 and CDR2 (germline): MNHEY, SVGEGT. The CDR3 sequence is 12 residues long. Trimming left V 0 bases short and J 6 bases short, with 6 bases between. A note on this clonotype: What it binds is unknown.

One entry per CDR3 protein, called by TCRdb with MiXCR from the 5' RACE reads. The sample yields some 150,000 distinct CDR3 sequences, 20% to 25% seen once. Material: PBMCs or a T cell subset sorted from them (not recorded which). This TCR was sampled from an adult woman who had mild COVID-19 (a few samples of this study predate the infection). Cell type and time point are not known. This rearrangement joins TRBV6-2 or TRBV6-3 to TRBJ2-7; D gene uncertain. The CDR3 loop is CASSYSAGEQYF. CDR3 coding DNA: TGTGCCAGCAGTTACTCCGCAGGCGAGCAGTACTTC.